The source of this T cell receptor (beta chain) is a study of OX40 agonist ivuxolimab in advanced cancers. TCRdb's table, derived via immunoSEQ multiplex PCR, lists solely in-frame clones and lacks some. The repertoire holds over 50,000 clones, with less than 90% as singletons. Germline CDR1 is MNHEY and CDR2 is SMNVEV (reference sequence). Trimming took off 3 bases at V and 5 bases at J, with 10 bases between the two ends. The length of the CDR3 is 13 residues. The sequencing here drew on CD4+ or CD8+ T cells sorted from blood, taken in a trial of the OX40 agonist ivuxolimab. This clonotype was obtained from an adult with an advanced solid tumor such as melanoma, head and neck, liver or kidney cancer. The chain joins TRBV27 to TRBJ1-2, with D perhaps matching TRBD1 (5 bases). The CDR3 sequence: CASSFGGRYGYTF. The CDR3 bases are TGTGCCAGCAGTTTTGGGGGGAGGTATGGCTACACCTTC.